The 4 T cell receptor beta chains below come from one sample, sequenced in a study of OX40 agonist ivuxolimab in advanced cancers. Receptor amplification or capture employed the immunoSEQ multiplex PCR assay. TCRdb obtained this table from immuneACCESS and retained in-frame rearrangements with V and J assigned. These tables miss some clones; where compared with another copy, unresolved V genes account for less than half of the shortfall, and the remainder is unexplained. This sample gives approximately 82,000 clones in total; 80% to 90% of them show up just once. The ten top clones hold 20% to 30% of the sample. The sequenced sample was CD4+ or CD8+ T cells sorted from blood, obtained in a trial of the OX40 agonist ivuxolimab. The receptor set was obtained from an adult with an advanced solid tumor such as melanoma, head and neck, liver or kidney cancer.

V usage is TRBV27 and J usage is TRBJ1-1; the D is unclear. The CDR3 loop spans 13 amino acids. Germline assignment: CDR1 MNHEY and CDR2 SMNVEV (reference sequence). The V and J ends lost 4 bases and 1 base respectively, with 7 bases between them. This chain's CDR3 is CASSSSPNTEAFF. CDR3 in DNA: TGTGCCAGCAGTTCTTCCCCGAACACTGAAGCTTTCTTT.

The rearrangement uses TRBV5-4 and TRBJ2-5; D is possibly TRBD2 (6 bases). Germline V gene sequence: CDR1 SGHNT, CDR2 YYREEE (reference sequence). The CDR3 length is 14 residues. V was cut by 3 bases and J by 3 bases, with 12 bases left in between. CDR3 nucleotides: TGTGCCAGCAGCTCCGGGACTTTGAAAGAGACCCAGTACTTC. Its protein product is CASSSGTLKETQYF.

CDR3 sequence reads: CASSKLPLNTGGPNNEQFF. In DNA, the CDR3 is TGTGCCAGCTCCAAATTGCCTCTAAACACTGGGGGTCCCAACAATGAGCAGTTCTTC. The chain links TRBV7-7 to TRBJ2-1, with D perhaps being TRBD1 or TRBD2 (5 bases each). CDR3 size: 19 residues. The germline V gene has CDR1 SSHAT and CDR2 FNYEAQ (reference sequence). The V gene lost 8 bases and the J gene lost 5 bases, with 31 bases spanning the gap. The full variable domain, with the rest looked up from reference TRBV7-7 and TRBJ2-1, is GAGVSQSPRYKVTKRGQDVTLRCDPISSHATLYWYQQALGQGPEFLTYFNYEAQPDKSGLPSDRFSAERPEGSISTLTIQRTEQRDSAMYRCASSKLPLNTGGPNNEQFFGPGTRLTVL.

The chain couples TRBV7-9 to TRBJ2-7, with 7 bases matching TRBD1. The V segment lost 1 base and the J segment 2 bases; nucleotides outside the gene matches: 2. Germline CDR1 and CDR2: SEHNR and FQNEAQ (reference sequence). The CDR3 is 14 amino acids. CDR3 amino acids: CASSLGQGAYEQYF. CDR3 nucleotides: TGTGCCAGCAGCTTAGGGCAGGGGGCCTACGAGCAGTACTTC. The whole variable domain, remainder taken from reference TRBV7-9 and TRBJ2-7, is DTGVSQNPRHKITKRGQNVTFRCDPISEHNRLYWYRQTLGQGPEFLTYFQNEAQLEKSRLLSDRFSAERPKGSFSTLEIQRTEQGDSAMYLCASSLGQGAYEQYFGPGTRLTVT.